A selection of T cell receptor beta chains follows, all from one sample in a study of T cells in Graves' hyperthyroidism and ophthalmopathy. TCRdb redid the calling of the multiplex PCR reads with MiXCR, one entry per CDR3 protein. The repertoire holds 500,000 to 650,000 distinct CDR3 sequences, with approximately 17% as singletons. Sequenced sample: blood. Receptors were obtained from a woman between 18 and 29 years old with Graves' ophthalmopathy. The CDR3 runs from the conserved cysteine through the conserved F or W. A D gene is named only where the DNA matches it firmly. Clone size is stated in some rows and not others, as once, few, many or a class when expanded.

d_call	j_call	v_call	clone_size	cdr3_nt	cdr3_aa
TRBD1	TRBJ1-2	TRBV3-1	many	TGTGCCAGCAGCAGGACAGGATTAACTAACTATGGCTACACCTTC	CASSRTGLTNYGYTF
-	TRBJ2-3	TRBV30	many	TGTGCCTGGGGCCTGCGAGGGTTAGATACGCAGTATTTT	CAWGLRGLDTQYF
TRBD1	TRBJ1-5	TRBV2	many	TGTGCCAGCAGGCCAGGGACAGGGGGCGGTTCTCTTAGCAATCAGCCCCAGCATTTT	CASRPGTGGGSLSNQPQHF
-	TRBJ2-7	TRBV29-1	many	TGCAGCGTTGAACGGGGGACCGCCTACGAGCAGTACTTC	CSVERGTAYEQYF
-	TRBJ1-5	TRBV27	-	TGTGCCAGCAGTCCCCCTCGTGGACGGCCGTATTTT	CASSPPRGRPYF
-	TRBJ2-3	TRBV9	-	TGTGCCAGCAGTGGCCCCGGGGGGCGGGCTAGCCAAGATACGCAGTATTTT	CASSGPGGRASQDTQYF
TRBD1	TRBJ2-7	TRBV7-9	few	TGTGCCAGCAGCGAGACAGGGGGAAACCCCTACGAGCAGTACTTC	CASSETGGNPYEQYF
TRBD1	TRBJ2-7	TRBV7-9	few	TGTGCCAGCAGTGTGGGACAGGAGTCCTACGAGCAGTACTTC	CASSVGQESYEQYF
TRBD2	TRBJ2-2	TRBV2	-	TGTGCCAGCAGTCGGACTAGCGGGAGATCCGGGGAGCTGTTTTTT	CASSRTSGRSGELFF
-	TRBJ2-7	TRBV7-3	many	TGTGCCAGCAGCTTTGGTCAGGGGAACGAGCAGTACTTC	CASSFGQGNEQYF
TRBD1	TRBJ2-1	TRBV6-2/TRBV6-3	-	TGTGCCAGCAGGGGGGACAGGGGATACAATGAGCAGTTCTTC	CASRGDRGYNEQFF
-	TRBJ2-3	TRBV9	many	TGTGCCAGCAGCGTAGGAGAGGGAGATACGCAGTATTTT	CASSVGEGDTQYF
-	TRBJ1-1	TRBV12-3/TRBV12-4	many	TGTGCCAGCAGTCATGGGATCACTGAAGCTTTCTTT	CASSHGITEAFF
TRBD2	TRBJ2-3	TRBV7-2	-	TGTGCCAGCAGCTCGCGGGGGGGCGGGGCAGATACGCAGTATTTT	CASSSRGGGADTQYF
-	TRBJ2-5	TRBV15	-	TGTGCCACCAGCAGAGAGGCCGGAGGGGAGACCCAGTACTTC	CATSREAGGETQYF
-	TRBJ1-1	TRBV7-8	many	TGTGCCAGCAGCTTAGGGCTTGAGGACAGTGAAGCTTTCTTT	CASSLGLEDSEAFF
TRBD1	TRBJ2-2	TRBV12-3/TRBV12-4	once	TGTGCCAGCAGGGGGGACAGGGGGCGACCCGGGGAGCTGTTTTTT	CASRGDRGRPGELFF